These T cell receptor beta chains were read from a single sample in a study of CD8 T cells in ankylosing spondylitis. Each CDR3 protein gets one entry after TCRdb re-called the 5' RACE reads with MiXCR. The sample lists 150,000 to 200,000 distinct CDR3 sequences, around 32% occurring once. Material: synovial fluid, either unsorted or a sorted T cell fraction (not recorded which). Every receptor here comes from a male donor with ankylosing spondylitis. Each CDR3 is given with its conserved first and last residue. D genes are given only for firm matches. Size values are once, few and many counts, or a class for expanded clones, and some rows have none.

NA	NA	TRBV27	TRBJ2-7	CASSLRDISYEQYF	TGTGCCAGCAGTTTAAGGGACATCTCCTACGAGCAGTACTTC
NA	NA	TRBV5-5	TRBJ1-1	CASSPQVSRNTEAFF	TGTGCCAGCAGCCCCCAGGTGAGTCGGAACACTGAAGCTTTCTTT
NA	NA	TRBV7-9	TRBJ1-1	CASSLARGMNTEAFF	TGTGCCAGCAGCTTAGCGCGGGGTATGAACACTGAAGCTTTCTTT
NA	NA	TRBV11-3	TRBJ2-1	CASSLGGEQFF	TGTGCCAGCAGCTTGGGGGGTGAGCAGTTCTTC
TRBD2	NA	TRBV5-1	TRBJ2-7	CASDSTSGGGQYF	TGCGCCAGCGACTCGACTAGCGGGGGTGGGCAGTACTTC
TRBD2	many	TRBV20-1	TRBJ2-5	CSAGTGTSGSRETQYF	TGCAGTGCTGGGACCGGGACTAGCGGGAGTCGCGAGACCCAGTACTTC
NA	few	TRBV7-2	TRBJ2-1	CASMLGTNEQFF	TGTGCCAGCATGCTAGGGACAAATGAGCAGTTCTTC
TRBD1	NA	TRBV12-3/TRBV12-4	TRBJ1-5	CACSLGAGTGSGSNQPQHF	TGTGCCTGCAGTTTAGGGGCCGGGACAGGGAGCGGGAGCAATCAGCCCCAGCATTTT
TRBD2	many	TRBV10-2	TRBJ2-1	CASSPTSVTYNEQFF	TGCGCCAGCAGTCCGACTAGCGTTACCTACAATGAGCAGTTCTTC
NA	NA	TRBV6-5	TRBJ2-7	CASSFQGGSGSYEQYF	TGTGCCAGCAGTTTCCAGGGGGGTAGCGGCTCCTACGAGCAGTACTTC
TRBD1	NA	TRBV7-3	TRBJ2-1	CASSAGTGFSYNEQFF	TGTGCCAGCAGCGCCGGGACAGGGTTTTCCTACAATGAGCAGTTCTTC
TRBD1	few	TRBV6-1	TRBJ1-2	CASSKPGTGGDGYTF	TGTGCCAGCAGTAAACCCGGGACAGGGGGCGATGGCTACACCTTC
TRBD2	NA	TRBV20-1	TRBJ2-4	CSARDGTSGELAKNIQYF	TGCAGTGCTAGAGATGGGACTAGCGGGGAACTAGCCAAAAACATTCAGTACTTC
TRBD2	NA	TRBV2	TRBJ2-2	CASGGSGMNTGELFF	TGTGCCAGTGGGGGTAGCGGGATGAACACCGGGGAGCTGTTTTTT
NA	NA	TRBV16	TRBJ1-1	CASSQFSVWNTEAFF	TGTGCCAGCAGCCAATTTTCCGTTTGGAACACTGAAGCTTTCTTT
NA	NA	TRBV6-5	TRBJ1-3	CASSYSSRFSGNTIYF	TGTGCCAGCAGTTACTCATCCCGCTTCTCTGGAAACACCATATATTTT
NA	few	TRBV9	TRBJ2-2	CASRRASNTGELFF	TGTGCCAGCAGGAGGGCTTCGAACACCGGGGAGCTGTTTTTT
NA	once	TRBV12-3/TRBV12-4	TRBJ2-1	CASSFDGSGRGSSKQFF	TGTGCCAGCAGTTTTGATGGGAGTGGCAGGGGCTCGTCAAAGCAGTTCTTC
TRBD2	few	TRBV7-3	TRBJ2-2	CASSLTPSGGDTGELFF	TGTGCCAGCAGCCTAACTCCTAGCGGGGGTGACACCGGGGAGCTGTTTTTT
NA	few	TRBV4-3	TRBJ1-2	CASSQDRQGRYGYTF	TGCGCCAGCAGCCAAGATCGGCAGGGGCGCTATGGCTACACCTTC
NA	NA	TRBV7-6	TRBJ2-2	CASRTAGNTGELFF	TGTGCCAGCAGGACAGCCGGAAACACCGGGGAGCTGTTTTTT
NA	many	TRBV7-2	TRBJ1-1	CASSSRANTEAFF	TGTGCCAGCAGCTCCCGGGCGAACACTGAAGCTTTCTTT
TRBD2	many	TRBV20-1	TRBJ2-1	CSATLAGGVGEQFF	TGCAGTGCTACACTAGCGGGGGGAGTGGGGGAGCAGTTCTTC
NA	NA	TRBV3-1	TRBJ1-2	CASSPSGSRRRNYGYTF	TGTGCCAGCAGCCCCTCGGGGTCTCGCCGGCGGAACTATGGCTACACCTTC
TRBD1	few	TRBV7-8	TRBJ1-4	CASRRTGTASNEKLFF	TGTGCCAGCAGGCGAACCGGGACAGCTAGTAATGAAAAACTGTTTTTT
NA	few	TRBV5-1	TRBJ1-5	CASSLGPGNQPQHF	TGCGCCAGCAGCTTGGGACCGGGGAATCAGCCCCAGCATTTT
NA	NA	TRBV15	TRBJ1-5	CATSRDWVEGPYQPQHF	TGTGCCACCAGCAGAGATTGGGTCGAGGGTCCCTATCAGCCCCAGCATTTT
TRBD1	few	TRBV29-1	TRBJ1-4	CSVGTGEKLFF	TGCAGCGTTGGGACAGGGGAAAAACTGTTTTTT
NA	NA	TRBV20-1	TRBJ2-5	CSARVGRQSQETQYF	TGCAGTGCTAGAGTCGGTCGTCAGTCCCAAGAGACCCAGTACTTC
TRBD2	NA	TRBV12-3/TRBV12-4	TRBJ2-7	CASSFGGRTYEQYF	TGTGCCAGCAGTTTTGGCGGGAGGACCTACGAGCAGTACTTC
NA	NA	TRBV6-1	TRBJ1-6	CASSLRPLMGSPLHF	TGTGCCAGCAGCCTAAGGCCCCTTATGGGTTCACCCCTCCACTTT
NA	NA	TRBV10-1	TRBJ2-5	CASSESGTSQETQYF	TGCGCCAGCAGTGAGTCCGGCACTTCTCAAGAGACCCAGTACTTC
NA	NA	TRBV20-1	TRBJ2-3	CSAQPLALRTDTQYF	TGCAGTGCCCAACCGTTAGCTCTTCGCACAGATACGCAGTATTTT
NA	few	TRBV6-5	TRBJ1-5	CASSSGGLGQPQHF	TGTGCCAGCAGTTCGGGAGGGTTAGGGCAGCCCCAGCATTTT
NA	NA	TRBV27	TRBJ2-1	CASSLSYLGMNGQFF	TGTGCCAGCAGTTTATCGTATCTAGGCATGAACGGGCAGTTCTTC
NA	NA	TRBV3-1	TRBJ2-7	CASSPTELSYEQYF	TGTGCCAGCAGCCCGACAGAGCTTTCCTACGAGCAGTACTTC
TRBD1	few	TRBV4-1	TRBJ1-6	CASSPGTGDFYNSPLHF	TGCGCCAGCAGCCCGGGGACAGGGGATTTCTATAATTCACCCCTCCACTTT
NA	NA	TRBV7-2	TRBJ1-2	CASSLALQGGGYTF	TGTGCCAGCAGCTTAGCTCTTCAGGGAGGTGGCTACACCTTC
NA	few	TRBV28	TRBJ1-5	CASSSLGQPQHF	TGTGCCAGCAGTTCACTGGGGCAGCCCCAGCATTTT
TRBD2	NA	TRBV7-9	TRBJ2-1	CASSNTPRLADFF	TGTGCCAGCAGCAACACCCCCCGACTAGCGGATTTCTTC
NA	NA	TRBV5-1	TRBJ1-1	CASSWDIFSPEAFF	TGCGCCAGCAGCTGGGACATCTTCTCTCCTGAAGCTTTCTTT
NA	NA	TRBV12-3/TRBV12-4	TRBJ1-3	CASSSRGPGNTIYF	TGTGCCAGCAGTTCCAGGGGACCTGGAAACACCATATATTTT
NA	NA	TRBV12-3/TRBV12-4	TRBJ1-1	CASSGGEAFF	TGTGCCAGCTCCGGGGGTGAAGCTTTCTTT
TRBD1	many	TRBV5-4	TRBJ2-3	CASSLNRGDTQYF	TGTGCCAGCAGCTTGAACAGGGGAGATACGCAGTATTTT
TRBD2	NA	TRBV29-1	TRBJ2-3	CSVAGLAGGSDTQYF	TGCAGCGTTGCAGGACTAGCGGGAGGGTCAGATACGCAGTATTTT
NA	many	TRBV28	TRBJ2-3	CASSLPGTQSLLTQYF	TGTGCCAGCAGTCTCCCCGGGACCCAATCCCTACTTACGCAGTATTTT
TRBD2	NA	TRBV5-1	TRBJ2-2	CASKPLMTSARFDTGELFF	TGCGCCAGCAAACCTTTGATGACTAGCGCACGATTCGACACCGGGGAGCTGTTTTTT
NA	NA	TRBV18	TRBJ2-3	CASSYRADTQYF	TGTGCCAGCTCATACAGGGCAGATACGCAGTATTTT
NA	NA	TRBV5-1	TRBJ1-4	CASRRLPEGEKLFF	TGCGCCAGCAGGCGACTTCCCGAGGGCGAAAAACTGTTTTTT
NA	NA	TRBV7-8	TRBJ2-3	CASIYLPGLRDTQYF	TGTGCCAGCATCTACCTACCGGGACTCCGAGATACGCAGTATTTT
TRBD1	many	TRBV5-6	TRBJ1-1	CASSSNTGVGEAFF	TGTGCCAGCAGCTCAAACACAGGGGTAGGTGAAGCTTTCTTT
TRBD2	NA	TRBV5-4	TRBJ2-1	CASSLGLGLAGGPTYNEQFF	TGTGCCAGCAGCTTGGGACTCGGACTAGCGGGGGGCCCCACCTACAATGAGCAGTTCTTC
NA	NA	TRBV28	TRBJ1-6	CASSSGHYNSPLHF	TGTGCCAGCAGCTCGGGACACTATAATTCACCCCTCCACTTT
NA	NA	TRBV10-3	TRBJ2-1	CAIKIDSASSYNEQFF	TGTGCCATCAAGATAGACAGTGCCAGCTCCTACAATGAGCAGTTCTTC